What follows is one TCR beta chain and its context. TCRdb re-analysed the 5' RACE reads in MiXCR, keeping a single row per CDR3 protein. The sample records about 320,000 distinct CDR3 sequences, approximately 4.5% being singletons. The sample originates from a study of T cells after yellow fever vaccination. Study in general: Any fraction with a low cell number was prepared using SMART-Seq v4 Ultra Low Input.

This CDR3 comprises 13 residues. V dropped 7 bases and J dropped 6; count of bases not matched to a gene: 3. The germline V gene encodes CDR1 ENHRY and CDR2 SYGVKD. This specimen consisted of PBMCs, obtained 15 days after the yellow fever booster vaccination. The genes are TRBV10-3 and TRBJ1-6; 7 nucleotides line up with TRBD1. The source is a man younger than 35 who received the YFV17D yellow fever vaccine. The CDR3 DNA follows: TGTGCCATCAAGGGACAGCCTAATTCACCCCTCCACTTT. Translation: CAIKGQPNSPLHF.